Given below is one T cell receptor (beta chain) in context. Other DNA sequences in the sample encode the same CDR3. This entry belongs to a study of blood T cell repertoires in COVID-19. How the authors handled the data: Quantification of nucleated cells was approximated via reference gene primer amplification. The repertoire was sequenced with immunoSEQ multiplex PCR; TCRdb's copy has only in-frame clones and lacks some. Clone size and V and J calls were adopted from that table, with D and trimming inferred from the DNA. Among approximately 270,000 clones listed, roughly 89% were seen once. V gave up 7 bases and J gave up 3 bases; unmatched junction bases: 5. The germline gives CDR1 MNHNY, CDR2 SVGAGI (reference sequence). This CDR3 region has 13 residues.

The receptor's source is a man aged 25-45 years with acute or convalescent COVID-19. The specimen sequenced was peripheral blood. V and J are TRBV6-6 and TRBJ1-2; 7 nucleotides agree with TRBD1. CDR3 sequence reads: CASTPTGDYGYTF. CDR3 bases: TGTGCCAGCACCCCTACAGGGGACTATGGCTACACCTTC.